These 22 T cell receptor beta chains originate from one sample sequenced in a study of human T cells and chemical hapten exposure. Time point here: pre-sensitization, week 0. Treatment given: therapeutic diphenylcyclopropenone sensitization with weekly scalp DPC. TCRdb used MiXCR to reprocess the RACE reads, holding one entry per CDR3 protein. The sample carries some 300,000 distinct CDR3 sequences, 5% to 6.5% recorded once. The starting material was whole blood, obtained in connection with sensitization to the hapten diphenylcyclopropenone (DPC). The source of these receptors is a woman between 18 and 29 years old with alopecia areata. Some clones in this sample may be carry-over from other donors' samples.

This clonotype was detected only a few times. The chain has TRBV4-2 and TRBJ2-1, with D maybe TRBD2 (6 bases). The V gene's germline CDR1 is LGHNA and CDR2 YNFKEQ. This CDR3 has 18 residues. V lost 4 bases, J lost 3 bases, and 22 bases lay in between. Here the CDR3 DNA reads TGTGCCAGCAGCCTAAGTTCGACGGGGGTCGGTCTCTACAATGAGCAGTTCTTC. This gives the protein CASSLSSTGVGLYNEQFF.

This clonotype was observed at least ten times. The V gene is TRBV10-3, the J gene TRBJ1-1; no firm D call. The V gene lost 4 bases and the J gene lost 1 base, with 16 bases spanning the gap. The germline gives CDR1 ENHRY, CDR2 SYGVKD. The CDR3 contains 16 residues. DNA of the CDR3: TGTGCCATCAGTGGCATTAAGGTGTCAGGGAACACTGAAGCTTTCTTT. Its protein is CAISGIKVSGNTEAFF.

Many counts were recorded for this clonotype. V is TRBV28 and J is TRBJ1-5; 8 bases agree with TRBD1. With 3 bases clipped from V and 1 base from J, the junction kept 2 bases outside the gene matches. Looked up from germline, CDR1 is MDHEN and CDR2 is SYDVKM. The CDR3 runs 15 residues. The CDR3 nucleotides read TGTGCCAGCAGTTTTAACAGGGGGAGCAATCAGCCCCAGCATTTT. Translation: CASSFNRGSNQPQHF.

The chain links TRBV10-3 to TRBJ2-3; 9 nucleotides match TRBD2. V shed 10 bases, J shed 0 bases, and the junction held 5 bases outside the gene matches. Germline assignment: CDR1 ENHRY and CDR2 SYGVKD. The CDR3 contains 14 residues. CDR3 coding DNA: TGTGCCAGCTCTAGCGGGGAAAGCACAGATACGCAGTATTTT. Amino acids: CASSSGESTDTQYF.

This clonotype was observed at least ten times. This chain links TRBV4-3 with TRBJ2-3; D possibly matches TRBD1 or TRBD2 (5 bases each). V was trimmed by 2 bases and J by 6 bases, leaving 15 bases between them. Germline assignment: CDR1 LGHNA and CDR2 YSLEER. The CDR3 spans 15 residues. The CDR3: CASSQRWDPSDTQYF. The DNA of the CDR3 is TGCGCCAGCAGCCAAAGATGGGACCCCTCGGATACGCAGTATTTT.

This clonotype came up many times. The chain is built from TRBV7-6 and TRBJ2-2; no clear D gene. V was pared by 3 bases and J by 4 bases, with 12 bases between. This CDR3 has 15 residues. Germline V gives CDR1 SGHVS, CDR2 FNYEAQ. The CDR3 loop is CASSFSRLGTGELFF. The CDR3 DNA sequence: TGTGCCAGCAGCTTTTCAAGGCTGGGCACCGGGGAGCTGTTTTTT. Using reference TRBV7-6 and TRBJ2-2 for the parts outside the CDR3, the full variable domain is GAGVSQSPRYKVTKRGQDVALRCDPISGHVSLYWYRQALGQGPEFLTYFNYEAQQDKSGLPNDRFSAERPEGSISTLTIQRTEQRDSAMYRCASSFSRLGTGELFFGEGSRLTVL.

This clonotype was picked up many times. The V call is TRBV7-2, the J call TRBJ2-5, with a tentative D call TRBD2 (7 bases). The germline V gene encodes CDR1 SGHTA and CDR2 FQGNSA. Trimming removed 4 bases at V and 4 bases at J, with 13 bases between. The CDR3 has 14 amino acids. CDR3 coding DNA: TGTGCCAGCAGCTCAAATGGGGGGGCAGAGACCCAGTACTTC. This encodes CASSSNGGAETQYF.

About this clonotype itself: Being one base from a much bigger clone, this may be a read error. This chain links TRBV9 with TRBJ2-2, with D tentatively TRBD1 or TRBD2 (5 bases each). Looked up from germline, CDR1 is SGDLS and CDR2 is YYNGEE. The CDR3 is 17 amino acids. As DNA, the CDR3 is TGTGCCAGCAGCGCCTCCGGGACGGGCTTGGGAGTCGGGGAGCCGTTTTTT. It translates to CASSASGTGLGVGEPFF.

This clonotype was observed a handful of times. The rearrangement links TRBV4-3 to TRBJ1-2, with D maybe TRBD1 (5 bases). CDR3 length: 15 residues. V lost 0 bases, J lost 5 bases, and 13 bases lay in between. Germline values: CDR1 LGHNA, CDR2 YSLEER. CDR3 in DNA: TGCGCCAGCAGCCAAGATAGGCAGGGAGGGTATGGCTACACCTTC. Its protein product is CASSQDRQGGYGYTF.

This clonotype was seen a handful of times. This chain joins TRBV2 and TRBJ1-4, with 8 bases lining up with TRBD1. The CDR3 has 16 amino acids. J lost 8 bases, V lost 2 bases, and 10 bases had no gene match. Germline lookup yields CDR1 SNHLY and CDR2 FYNNEI. The CDR3 region has the DNA TGTGCCAGCAGTGAATTTTCGGCAGGGGGCCGGGAAAAACTGTTTTTT. The encoded protein is CASSEFSAGGREKLFF.

This clonotype has a count of ten or more. V is TRBV7-8 and J is TRBJ1-1; no clear D. The CDR3 contains 13 residues. In germline, CDR1 is SGHVS, CDR2 FQNEAQ. V was clipped by 6 bases and J by 6 bases, with 14 bases between them. CDR3 bases: TGTGCCAGCAGGTTTCACTTCAGTTCTGAAGCTTTCTTT. It encodes CASRFHFSSEAFF.

The rearrangement joins TRBV28 to TRBJ1-3, with D hard to call. The V gene lost 5 bases and the J gene lost 0 bases, with 14 bases spanning the gap. CDR1 and CDR2 (germline): MDHEN, SYDVKM. The CDR3 loop spans 16 amino acids. DNA of the CDR3: TGTGCCAGCAGTACCGACGGACGGCCCTCTGGAAACACCATATATTTT. Its protein product is CASSTDGRPSGNTIYF.

J is TRBJ2-5 and V is TRBV5-1, with a tentative D call TRBD2 (6 bases). Germline V gene data show CDR1 as SGHRS and CDR2 as YFSETQ. Trimming removed 2 bases from V and 3 bases from J, with 8 bases in between. The CDR3 has 13 residues. The CDR3 region is CASSFPGEETQYF. In DNA, the CDR3 is TGCGCCAGCAGCTTCCCGGGGGAAGAGACCCAGTACTTC.

At least ten counts were recorded for this clonotype. The chain employs TRBV7-2 and TRBJ1-5; D is uncertain. V dropped 5 bases and J dropped 3 bases, with 17 bases sitting between them. This CDR3 is built from 16 residues. Germline values: CDR1 SGHTA, CDR2 FQGNSA. The CDR3 sequence: CASSPYPAALNQPQHF. In nucleotides, the CDR3 is TGTGCCAGCAGCCCTTACCCGGCGGCACTCAATCAGCCCCAGCATTTT.

This clonotype was detected many times. This chain connects TRBV29-1 to TRBJ2-7; D possibly corresponds to TRBD1 (6 bases). This CDR3 contains 12 residues. CDR1 SQVTM and CDR2 ANQGSEA come from the germline V gene. V was clipped by 4 bases and J by 1 base, with 8 bases between them. CDR3 nucleotide sequence: TGCAGCGTTGGGGGGCTGTCCTACGAGCAGTACTTC. It codes for CSVGGLSYEQYF.

This clonotype was counted ten times or more. This rearrangement joins TRBV18 to TRBJ1-2, with 8 bases lining up with TRBD1. Germline V gene sequence: CDR1 KGHSH, CDR2 LQKENI. The junction had 5 bases not matched to a gene; V was cut back by 2 bases and J by 6 bases. This CDR3 region has 14 residues. CDR3 residues: CASSPRTQGDGYTF. Written as DNA, the CDR3 is TGTGCCAGCTCACCAAGGACACAGGGGGATGGCTACACCTTC.

The DNA for the CDR3 is TGCGCCAGCAGCTTGTGGACCCTGGGGGACACTGAAGCTTTCTTT. Residues: CASSLWTLGDTEAFF. V gene TRBV5-1 combines with J gene TRBJ1-1, with D perhaps matching TRBD1 (5 bases). The CDR3 length is 15 residues. CDR1 SGHRS and CDR2 YFSETQ come from the germline V gene. Between the trimmed V and J ends, which lost 1 base and 3 bases, there was a span of 13 bases.

V usage is TRBV6-2 or TRBV6-3 and J usage is TRBJ1-5; unclear D gene. The CDR3 covers 16 residues. Per the germline V gene, CDR1 is MNHEY and CDR2 is SVGEGT. The ends were cut back, 4 bases at V and 0 bases at J, with 13 bases in the middle. The CDR3 spells CASSSHRGYSNQPQHF. Here the CDR3 DNA reads TGTGCCAGCAGTTCACACCGAGGGTATAGCAATCAGCCCCAGCATTTT.

This chain links TRBV4-2 with TRBJ2-5, with D perhaps matching TRBD1 (5 bases). The CDR3 is made up of 14 amino acids. V lost 0 bases, J lost 4 bases, and 9 bases lay in between. Germline-derived CDR1 and CDR2 are LGHNA and YNFKEQ. CDR3 in DNA: TGTGCCAGCAGCCAAGATCTTAGGGGAGAGACCCAGTACTTC. Its protein product is CASSQDLRGETQYF.

This chain joins TRBV6-5 and TRBJ1-3; 10 bases fit TRBD1. Germline V gene lookup returns CDR1 MNHEY and CDR2 SVGAGI. The V and J ends lost 6 bases and 6 bases, in that order; junction bases with no gene match: 14. CDR3 length: 17 amino acids. The CDR3, as DNA: TGTGCCAGCAGGGGTAACTCCGGGACAGGGGTTGAAAACACCATATATTTT. Translating it yields CASRGNSGTGVENTIYF.

The chain is built from TRBV15 and TRBJ1-1, with a weak D call TRBD1 (5 bases). CDR1 is LNHNV, CDR2 YYDKDF, per germline (reference sequence). The CDR3 spans 14 residues. V was pared by 10 bases and J by 2 bases, with 17 bases between. The CDR3 DNA sequence: TGTGCCATCGGCCCCGGGACGCACAACACTGAAGCTTTCTTT. It specifies CAIGPGTHNTEAFF.

This clonotype occurred many times. The J gene is TRBJ1-2, the V gene TRBV20-1, with 9 bases fitting TRBD1. The CDR3 runs to 16 residues. The V segment lost 3 bases and the J segment 5 bases; nucleotides outside the gene matches: 13. The germline V gene encodes CDR1 DFQATT and CDR2 SNEGSKA (reference sequence). For the CDR3, the DNA is TGCAGTGCTAGGAGGAGACCGGGACAGGGCTTATATGGCTACACCTTC. This codes for CSARRRPGQGLYGYTF.